The 24 T cell receptor beta chains reported below all come from one sample, sequenced in a study of PD-1 blockade in classical Hodgkin lymphoma. Libraries were prepared by immunoSEQ multiplex PCR; TCRdb keeps only in-frame clonotypes and omits some of them. The data show 43,000 or so clones, just under 80% seen once. The time point here: cycle 4 day 1 (C4D1), after 5 to 7 weeks of nivolumab. Every patient had relapsed following autologous stem cell transplantation, and cohorts differed in brentuximab vedotin exposure. Material: peripheral blood mononuclear cells (PBMCs), obtained before the fourth cycle of nivolumab. These receptors were collected from a human donor with classical Hodgkin lymphoma.

CDR3 coding DNA: TGTGCCAGCAGGAATCAGCGCCCCCTCCACTTT. It translates to CASRNQRPLHF. The V and J genes are TRBV6-5 and TRBJ1-6; D gene uncertain. Trimming took off 6 bases at V and 13 bases at J, with 10 bases between the two ends. CDR1 is MNHEY, CDR2 SVGAGI, per germline. This CDR3 contains 11 residues.

V and J are TRBV6-6 and TRBJ1-3, with D hard to call. V was clipped by 5 bases and J by 0 bases, with 8 bases between them. CDR1 and CDR2 (germline): MNHNY, SVGAGI (reference sequence). The CDR3 has 14 residues. In DNA form, the CDR3 reads TGTGCCAGCAGTCCCCCGGACTCTGGAAACACCATATATTTT. Amino acids: CASSPPDSGNTIYF.

V and J are TRBV6-5 and TRBJ1-6; the match to TRBD1 covers 9 bases. Germline CDR1 reads MNHEY; CDR2 reads SVGAGI. The length of the CDR3 is 14 residues. Trimming cost V 5 bases and J 11 bases; bases outside gene matches: 7. Written as DNA, the CDR3 is TGTGCCAGCAGTCCCCGACAGGGGGTGGCACCCCTCCACTTT. This gives the protein CASSPRQGVAPLHF.

The chain employs TRBV11-3 and TRBJ2-7; TRBD2 matches 7 bases. The CDR3 is 12 amino acids. The V gene's germline CDR1 is SGHNT and CDR2 YENEEA. V lost 3 bases, J lost 12 bases, and 8 bases stayed unmatched. The CDR3 spells CASSFTSATLYF. As DNA, the CDR3 is TGTGCCAGCAGCTTCACTAGCGCCACCCTGTACTTC.

The chain is built from TRBV6-4 and TRBJ2-3, with unresolved D. V lost 3 bases and J 6 bases, leaving 10 bases between the germline ends. Germline V gene lookup returns CDR1 MRHNA and CDR2 SNTAGT. The CDR3 extends over 13 amino acids. The CDR3 is CASSEEARDTQYF. The CDR3 coding sequence is TGTGCCAGCAGTGAGGAAGCCCGGGATACGCAGTATTTT.

The V gene is TRBV30, the J gene TRBJ2-5; weak D call: TRBD1 (5 bases). The CDR3 loop spans 14 amino acids. Germline V CDR1 and CDR2: GTSNPN, SVGIG (reference sequence). Trimming cost V 5 bases and J 3 bases, with 16 bases left between them. The CDR3 DNA follows: TGTGCCTGGGGCCTGCAGACAGCTAAAGAGACCCAGTACTTC. Protein: CAWGLQTAKETQYF.

This chain connects TRBV5-1 to TRBJ2-7; D may be TRBD2 (5 bases). CDR1 is SGHRS, CDR2 YFSETQ, per germline. The germline V and J ends were trimmed by 2 bases and 5 bases, with 14 bases remaining between them. The CDR3 contains 14 residues. Written as DNA, the CDR3 is TGCGCCAGCAGCTTTATTAGTAGCGCCCACGAGCAGTACTTC. As protein: CASSFISSAHEQYF.

V usage is TRBV2 and J usage is TRBJ2-7; 10 nucleotides line up with TRBD1. Trimming cost V 2 bases and J 6 bases; bases outside gene matches: 7. This CDR3 comprises 15 residues. Per germline, CDR1 SNHLY and CDR2 FYNNEI. This CDR3 reads CASSELGTGATEQYF. CDR3 in DNA: TGTGCCAGCAGTGAATTAGGGACAGGGGCGACCGAGCAGTACTTC.

The chain recombines TRBV6-1 with TRBJ1-4; D might be TRBD1 (6 bases). The CDR3 runs to 15 residues. The ends were cut back, 7 bases at V and 5 bases at J, with 17 bases in the middle. Germline assignment: CDR1 MNHNS and CDR2 SASEGT. The DNA of the CDR3 is TGTGCCAGCAATCCTCCGGAAGGGGGGAATGAAAAACTGTTTTTT. This gives the protein CASNPPEGGNEKLFF.

There are a few counts of this clone. The chain links TRBV18 to TRBJ1-2; 8 nucleotides agree with TRBD1. This CDR3 region has 13 residues. The germline gives CDR1 KGHSH, CDR2 LQKENI. Germline trimming cut 2 bases from V and 8 bases from J; bases unmatched to any gene: 4. CDR3 sequence reads: CASSPDRGEGYTF. The CDR3, as DNA: TGTGCCAGCTCACCAGACAGGGGCGAGGGCTACACCTTC.

Written as DNA, the CDR3 is TGTGCCAGCAATGTCGGTGGGGGGTCCGGGGAGCTGTTTTTT. Residues: CASNVGGGSGELFF. The rearrangement uses TRBV7-2 and TRBJ2-2; D is perhaps TRBD2 (6 bases). Germline V gene data show CDR1 as SGHTA and CDR2 as FQGNSA. This CDR3 is 14 amino acids long. V lost 7 bases and J lost 6, with 15 bases in between.

The V and J genes are TRBV5-1 and TRBJ1-1; TRBD1 might be the D (6 bases). Trimming cost V 7 bases and J 2 bases, with 15 bases left between them. CDR1 and CDR2 (germline): SGHRS, YFSETQ. The CDR3 is 14 residues long. This CDR3 is CASAETGTNTEAFF. The CDR3 DNA reads as TGCGCCAGCGCAGAAACAGGGACCAACACTGAAGCTTTCTTT.

The V call is TRBV7-9, the J call TRBJ1-3; TRBD1 aligns across 7 bases. This CDR3 region has 16 residues. Germline V gene lookup returns CDR1 SEHNR and CDR2 FQNEAQ (reference sequence). V lost 3 bases and J lost 2; bases outside the gene matches: 7. CDR3 sequence reads: CASSFSRTGAGNTIYF. The CDR3 DNA is TGTGCCAGCAGCTTCTCCAGAACAGGGGCTGGAAACACCATATATTTT.

The rearrangement links TRBV6-5 to TRBJ1-6; D unclear. Deletions cut 6 bases from V and 9 bases from J, with 15 bases between. This CDR3 region has 14 residues. In germline, CDR1 is MNHEY, CDR2 SVGAGI. In DNA, the CDR3 is TGTGCCAGCAGCCGGTTCCTCCAAGGTTCACCCCTCCACTTT. This codes for CASSRFLQGSPLHF.

The chain combines TRBV18 with TRBJ1-5; 7 bases are shared with TRBD1. CDR3 length: 15 residues. V gave up 4 bases and J gave up 2 bases; unmatched junction bases: 5. The germline V gene encodes CDR1 KGHSH and CDR2 LQKENI. The CDR3 loop reads CASSQTGTGNQPQHF. CDR3 nucleotide sequence: TGTGCCAGCTCACAGACCGGGACAGGCAATCAGCCCCAGCATTTT.

The chain couples TRBV5-4 to TRBJ2-1; 8 bases agree with TRBD2. With 2 bases clipped from V and 2 bases from J, the junction kept 3 bases outside the gene matches. Germline V lookup: CDR1 SGHNT, CDR2 YYREEE (reference sequence). The CDR3 runs 15 residues. CDR3 region: CASSLAGVTYNEQFF. The CDR3 nucleotides read TGTGCCAGCAGCTTAGCGGGGGTTACCTACAATGAGCAGTTCTTC.

The CDR3 DNA is TGTGCCAGCAGCTTAGCCCATGGAGGGGGCCTGGGGCCCCAGCATTTT. Protein sequence: CASSLAHGGGLGPQHF. The V and J genes are TRBV7-2 and TRBJ1-5; TRBD1 aligns across 7 bases. V lost 0 bases, J lost 9 bases, and 11 bases stayed unmatched. The CDR3 totals 16 residues. Germline V lookup: CDR1 SGHTA, CDR2 FQGNSA.

Only a few counts were recorded for this clone. The V and J genes are TRBV6-5 and TRBJ1-5; D may be TRBD1 (6 bases). Germline lookup yields CDR1 MNHEY and CDR2 SVGAGI. The length of the CDR3 is 14 residues. Trimming took 5 bases from V and 1 from J, leaving 9 bases between them. The CDR3 DNA sequence: TGTGCCAGCAGTCGAGGACAGAGCAATCAGCCCCAGCATTTT. Encoded protein: CASSRGQSNQPQHF.

The rearrangement uses TRBV9 and TRBJ1-2; TRBD1 agrees at 7 bases. The V gene end was trimmed by 4 bases and the J gene end by 2 bases; junction bases not matched to a gene: 2. CDR3 size: 13 residues. From germline, CDR1 is SGDLS and CDR2 YYNGEE. The CDR3 coding sequence is TGTGCCAGCAGCCGACAGGGAAACTATGGCTACACCTTC. It specifies CASSRQGNYGYTF.

This rearrangement joins TRBV5-4 to TRBJ2-5; possible D gene TRBD2, 5 bases. Germline lookup yields CDR1 SGHNT and CDR2 YYREEE (reference sequence). CDR3 length: 16 residues. Trimming took off 0 bases at V and 5 bases at J, with 17 bases between the two ends. The DNA for the CDR3 is TGTGCCAGCAGCTTGGAGGCTTTTAGGACTGGGGAGACCCAGTACTTC. Translated: CASSLEAFRTGETQYF.

The gene calls are TRBV9 and TRBJ2-1; 7 bases line up with TRBD1. Trimming at V came to 0 bases and at J to 4 bases, leaving 4 bases not matched to a gene. This CDR3 comprises 15 residues. Germline values: CDR1 SGDLS, CDR2 YYNGEE. CDR3 amino acids: CASSVEGARYNEQFF. DNA for the CDR3: TGTGCCAGCAGCGTAGAGGGGGCGCGATACAATGAGCAGTTCTTC.

This sequence joins TRBV30 and TRBJ1-1; the match to TRBD1 covers 10 bases. The J segment lost 11 bases and the V segment lost 4 bases, leaving 19 bases of the junction unmatched. CDR3 length: 16 amino acids. From germline, CDR1 is GTSNPN and CDR2 SVGIG (reference sequence). The CDR3 DNA follows: TGTGCCTGGACTATCCGCCAAAGGGACAGGGGCTACGTGGCTTTCTTT. Amino acid sequence: CAWTIRQRDRGYVAFF.

The rearrangement uses TRBV23-1 and TRBJ2-7; the match to TRBD1 covers 7 bases. TRBV23-1 is designated an ORF whose function remains uncertain. V lost 3 bases and J lost 7; bases outside the gene matches: 3. The length of the CDR3 is 12 residues. The CDR3 DNA is TGCGCCAGCAGTCACCGGGACAGTGAGCAGTACTTC. Residues: CASSHRDSEQYF.

In its sample, this clone was seen a few times. An end of the junction differs from the germline gene, which may be a read error. This chain joins TRBV7-7 and TRBJ1-1; the D gene is possibly TRBD1 (5 bases). CDR1 and CDR2 from the germline V gene are SSHAT and FNYEAQ (reference sequence). The length of the CDR3 is 13 residues. CDR3 sequence (DNA): TGTGCTAGCAGCTCGGGGGAGAACACTGAAGCTTTCTTT. It yields the protein CASSSGENTEAFF.